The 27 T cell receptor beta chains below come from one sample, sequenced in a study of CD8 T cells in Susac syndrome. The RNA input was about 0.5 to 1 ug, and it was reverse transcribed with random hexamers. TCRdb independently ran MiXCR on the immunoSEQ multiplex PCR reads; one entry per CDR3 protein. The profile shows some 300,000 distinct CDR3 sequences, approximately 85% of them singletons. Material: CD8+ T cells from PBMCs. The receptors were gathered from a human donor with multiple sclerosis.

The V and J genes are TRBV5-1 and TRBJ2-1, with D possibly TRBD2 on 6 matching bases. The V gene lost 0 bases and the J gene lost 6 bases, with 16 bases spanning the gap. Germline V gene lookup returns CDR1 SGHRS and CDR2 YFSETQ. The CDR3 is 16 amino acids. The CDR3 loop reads CASSLEGSRRGNEQFF. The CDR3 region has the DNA TGCGCCAGCAGCTTGGAAGGTAGCAGGAGGGGCAATGAGCAGTTCTTC.

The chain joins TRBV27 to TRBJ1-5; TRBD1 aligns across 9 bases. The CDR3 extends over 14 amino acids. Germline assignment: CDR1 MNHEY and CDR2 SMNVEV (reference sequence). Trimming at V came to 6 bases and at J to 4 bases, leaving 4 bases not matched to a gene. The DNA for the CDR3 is TGTGCCAGCAGCGCGGGACAGGGTAATCAGCCCCAGCATTTT. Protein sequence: CASSAGQGNQPQHF.

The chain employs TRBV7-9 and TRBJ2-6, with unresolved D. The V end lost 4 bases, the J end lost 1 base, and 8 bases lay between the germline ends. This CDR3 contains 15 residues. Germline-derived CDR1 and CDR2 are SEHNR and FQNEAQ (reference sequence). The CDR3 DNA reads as TGTGCCAGCAGCTGGGTTGGATCTGGGGCCAACGTCCTGACTTTC. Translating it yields CASSWVGSGANVLTF.

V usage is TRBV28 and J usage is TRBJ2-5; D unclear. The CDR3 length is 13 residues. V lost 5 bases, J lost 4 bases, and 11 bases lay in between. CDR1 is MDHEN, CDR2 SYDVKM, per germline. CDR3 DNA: TGTGCCAGCAGTCCGGTCTCACGAGAGACCCAGTACTTC. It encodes CASSPVSRETQYF.

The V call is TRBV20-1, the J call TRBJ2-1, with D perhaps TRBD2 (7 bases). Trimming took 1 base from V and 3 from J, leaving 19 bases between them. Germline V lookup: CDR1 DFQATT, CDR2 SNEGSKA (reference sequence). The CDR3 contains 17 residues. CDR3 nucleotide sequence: TGCAGTGCTAGAGGGCCCAAGGGGGAGGGAGTCTACAATGAGCAGTTCTTC. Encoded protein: CSARGPKGEGVYNEQFF.

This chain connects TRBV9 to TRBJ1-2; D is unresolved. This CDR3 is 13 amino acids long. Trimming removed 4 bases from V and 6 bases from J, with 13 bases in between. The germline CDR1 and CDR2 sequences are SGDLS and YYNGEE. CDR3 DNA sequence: TGTGCCAGCAGCCAAAACAGCGGTCATGGCTACACCTTC. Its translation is CASSQNSGHGYTF.

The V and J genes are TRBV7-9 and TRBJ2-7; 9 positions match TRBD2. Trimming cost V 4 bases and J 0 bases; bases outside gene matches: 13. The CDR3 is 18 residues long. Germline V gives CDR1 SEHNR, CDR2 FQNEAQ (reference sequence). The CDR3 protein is CASSSDEAGGAFSYEQYF. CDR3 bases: TGTGCCAGCAGCTCCGACGAGGCGGGAGGGGCCTTCTCCTACGAGCAGTACTTC.

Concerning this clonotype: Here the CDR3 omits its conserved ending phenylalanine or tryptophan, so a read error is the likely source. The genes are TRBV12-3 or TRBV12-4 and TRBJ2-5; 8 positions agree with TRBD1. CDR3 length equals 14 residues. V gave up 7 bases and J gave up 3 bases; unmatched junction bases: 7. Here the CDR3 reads CASTIGQGKETQYL. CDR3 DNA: TGTGCCAGCACTATTGGACAGGGTAAAGAGACCCAGTACCTC.

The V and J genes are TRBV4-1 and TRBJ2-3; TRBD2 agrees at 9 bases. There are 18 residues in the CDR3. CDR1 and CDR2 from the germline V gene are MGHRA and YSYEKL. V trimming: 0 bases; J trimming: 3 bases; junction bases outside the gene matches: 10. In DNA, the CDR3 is TGCGCCAGCAGCCAAGAAGTACAATCCCTAGCGGGAACAGATACGCAGTATTTT. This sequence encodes CASSQEVQSLAGTDTQYF.

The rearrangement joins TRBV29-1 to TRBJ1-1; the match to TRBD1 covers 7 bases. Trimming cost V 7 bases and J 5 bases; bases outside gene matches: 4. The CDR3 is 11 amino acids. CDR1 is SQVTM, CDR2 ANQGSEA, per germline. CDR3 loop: CSGEQGTEAFF. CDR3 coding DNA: TGCAGCGGGGAACAGGGGACTGAAGCTTTCTTT.

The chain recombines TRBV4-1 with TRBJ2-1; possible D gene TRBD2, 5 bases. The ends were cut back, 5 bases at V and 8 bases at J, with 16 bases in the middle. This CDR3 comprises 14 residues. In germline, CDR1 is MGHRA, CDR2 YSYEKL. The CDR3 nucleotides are TGCGCCAGCAGCTTTAGCTCCGCCGGGGATGAGCAGTTCTTC. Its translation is CASSFSSAGDEQFF.

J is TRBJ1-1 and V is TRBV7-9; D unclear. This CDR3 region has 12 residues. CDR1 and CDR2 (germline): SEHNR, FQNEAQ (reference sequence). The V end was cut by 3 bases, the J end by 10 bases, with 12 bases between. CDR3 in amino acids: CASSFGRSVAFF. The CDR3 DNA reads TGTGCCAGCAGCTTTGGGCGGAGTGTAGCTTTCTTT.

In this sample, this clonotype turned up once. The CDR3 DNA reads TGTGCCAGCAGCCGTAACAGGGGGAAGTACACCGGGGAGCTGTTTTTT. Protein product: CASSRNRGKYTGELFF. This chain joins TRBV14 and TRBJ2-2, with 8 positions matching TRBD1. V shed 4 bases and J 3 bases; nucleotides not matched to a gene: 7. CDR1 is SGHDN and CDR2 is FVKESK in the germline V gene. The CDR3 covers 16 residues.

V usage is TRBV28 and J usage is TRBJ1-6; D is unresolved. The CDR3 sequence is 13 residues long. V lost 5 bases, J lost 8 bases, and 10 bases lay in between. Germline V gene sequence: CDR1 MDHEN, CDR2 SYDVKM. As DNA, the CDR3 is TGTGCCAGCAGTCCCCTTATGGATTCACCCCTCCACTTT. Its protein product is CASSPLMDSPLHF. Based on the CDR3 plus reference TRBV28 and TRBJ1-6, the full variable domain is DVKVTQSSRYLVKRTGEKVFLECVQDMDHENMFWYRQDPGLGLRLIYFSYDVKMKEKGDIPEGYSVSREKKERFSLILESASTNQTSMYLCASSPLMDSPLHFGNGTRLTVT.

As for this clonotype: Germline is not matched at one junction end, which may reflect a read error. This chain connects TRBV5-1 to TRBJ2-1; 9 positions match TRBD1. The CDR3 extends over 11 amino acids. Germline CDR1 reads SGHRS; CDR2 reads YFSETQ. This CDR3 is CASSSHRGRVF. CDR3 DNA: TGCGCCAGCAGCTCACACAGGGGGCGCGTCTTC.

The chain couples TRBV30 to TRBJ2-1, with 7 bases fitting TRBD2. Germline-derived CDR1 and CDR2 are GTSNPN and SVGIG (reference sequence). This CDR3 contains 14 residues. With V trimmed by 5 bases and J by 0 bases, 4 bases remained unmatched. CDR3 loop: CAWGGVSSYNEQFF. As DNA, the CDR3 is TGTGCCTGGGGGGGGGTTAGCTCCTACAATGAGCAGTTCTTC.

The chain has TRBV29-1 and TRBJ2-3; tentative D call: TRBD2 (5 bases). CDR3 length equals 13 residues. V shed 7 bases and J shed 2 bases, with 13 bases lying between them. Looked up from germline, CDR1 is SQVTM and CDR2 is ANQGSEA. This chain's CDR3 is CSEGGANTDTQYF. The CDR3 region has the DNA TGCAGCGAAGGAGGAGCCAACACAGATACGCAGTATTTT.

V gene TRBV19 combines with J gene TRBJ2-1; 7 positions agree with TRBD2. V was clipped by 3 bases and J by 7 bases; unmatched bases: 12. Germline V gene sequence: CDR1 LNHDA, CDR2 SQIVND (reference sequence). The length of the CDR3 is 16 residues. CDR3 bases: TGTGCCAGTAGTATTCTGGACGGGAGGATTAAGAATGAGCAGTTCTTC. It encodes CASSILDGRIKNEQFF.

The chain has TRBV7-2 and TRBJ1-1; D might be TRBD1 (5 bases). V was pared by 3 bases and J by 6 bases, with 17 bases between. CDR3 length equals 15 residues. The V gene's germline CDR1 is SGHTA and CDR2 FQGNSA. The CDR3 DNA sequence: TGTGCCAGCAGCTTGGGGGGTGGGGAATTTTCTGAAGCTTTCTTT. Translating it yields CASSLGGGEFSEAFF.

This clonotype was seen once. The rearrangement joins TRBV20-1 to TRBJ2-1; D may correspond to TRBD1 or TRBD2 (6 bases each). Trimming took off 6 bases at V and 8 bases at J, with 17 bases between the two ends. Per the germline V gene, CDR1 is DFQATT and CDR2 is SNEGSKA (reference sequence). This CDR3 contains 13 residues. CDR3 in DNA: TGCAGTGCAGAGGTCGGGGGCTCGGATGAGCAGTTCTTC. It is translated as CSAEVGGSDEQFF.

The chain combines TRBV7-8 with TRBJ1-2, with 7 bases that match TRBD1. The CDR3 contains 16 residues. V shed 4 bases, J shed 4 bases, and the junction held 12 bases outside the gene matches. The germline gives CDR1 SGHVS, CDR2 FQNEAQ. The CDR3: CASSSTETGNGYGYTF. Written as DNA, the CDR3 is TGTGCCAGCAGCTCAACTGAGACAGGGAACGGCTATGGCTACACCTTC. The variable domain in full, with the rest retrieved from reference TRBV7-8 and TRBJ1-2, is GAGVSQSPRYKVAKRGQDVALRCDPISGHVSLFWYQQALGQGPEFLTYFQNEAQLDKSGLPSDRFFAERPEGSVSTLKIQRTQQEDSAVYLCASSSTETGNGYGYTFGSGTRLTVV.

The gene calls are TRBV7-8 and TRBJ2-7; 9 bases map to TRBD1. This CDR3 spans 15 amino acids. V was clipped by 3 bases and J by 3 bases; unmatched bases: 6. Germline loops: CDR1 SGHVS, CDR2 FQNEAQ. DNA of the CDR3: TGTGCCAGCAGCTTTCCGGGACAGGGTTTCTACGAGCAGTACTTC. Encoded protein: CASSFPGQGFYEQYF.

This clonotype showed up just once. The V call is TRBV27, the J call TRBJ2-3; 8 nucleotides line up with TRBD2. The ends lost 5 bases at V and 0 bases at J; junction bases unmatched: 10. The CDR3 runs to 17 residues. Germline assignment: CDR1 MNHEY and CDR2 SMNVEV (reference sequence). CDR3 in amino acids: CASSLPMTSVSTDTQYF. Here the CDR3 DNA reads TGTGCCAGCAGTCTACCCATGACTAGCGTAAGCACAGATACGCAGTATTTT.

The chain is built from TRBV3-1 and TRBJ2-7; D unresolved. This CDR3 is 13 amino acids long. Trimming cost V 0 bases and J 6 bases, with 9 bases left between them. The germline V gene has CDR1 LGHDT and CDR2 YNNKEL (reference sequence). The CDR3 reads CASSQERWAEQYF. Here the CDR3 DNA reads TGTGCCAGCAGCCAAGAGCGGTGGGCCGAGCAGTACTTC.

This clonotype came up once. CDR3 DNA: TGCAGTGCTAAATACAGGGAGTCCCCCTCCTACGAGCAGTACTTC. This encodes CSAKYRESPSYEQYF. The chain has TRBV20-1 and TRBJ2-7; maybe TRBD1 (6 bases). The V end was cut by 4 bases, the J end by 0 bases, with 16 bases between. The CDR3 spans 15 residues. Germline V CDR1 and CDR2: DFQATT, SNEGSKA (reference sequence).

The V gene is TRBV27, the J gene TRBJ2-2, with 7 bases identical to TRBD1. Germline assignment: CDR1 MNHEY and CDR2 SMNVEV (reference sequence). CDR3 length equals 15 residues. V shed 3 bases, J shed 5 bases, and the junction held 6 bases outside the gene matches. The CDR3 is CASSFRGISTGELFF. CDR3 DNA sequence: TGTGCCAGCAGTTTCAGGGGGATATCTACCGGGGAGCTGTTTTTT.

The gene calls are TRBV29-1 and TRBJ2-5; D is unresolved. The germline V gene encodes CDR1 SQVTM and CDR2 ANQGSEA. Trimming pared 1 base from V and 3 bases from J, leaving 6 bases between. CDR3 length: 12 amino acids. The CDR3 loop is CSVEGLKETQYF. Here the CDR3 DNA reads TGCAGCGTTGAAGGACTGAAAGAGACCCAGTACTTC.